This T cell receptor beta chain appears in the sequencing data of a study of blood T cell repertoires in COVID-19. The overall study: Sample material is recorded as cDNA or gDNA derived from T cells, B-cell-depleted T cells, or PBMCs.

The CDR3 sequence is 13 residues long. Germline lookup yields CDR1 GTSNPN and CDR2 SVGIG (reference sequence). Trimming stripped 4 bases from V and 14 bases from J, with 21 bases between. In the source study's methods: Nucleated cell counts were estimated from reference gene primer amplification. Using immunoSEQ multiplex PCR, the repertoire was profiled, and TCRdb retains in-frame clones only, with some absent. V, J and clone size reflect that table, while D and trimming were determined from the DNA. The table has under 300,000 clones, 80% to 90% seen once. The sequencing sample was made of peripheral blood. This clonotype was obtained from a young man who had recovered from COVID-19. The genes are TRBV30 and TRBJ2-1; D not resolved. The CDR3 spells CAWIPRVPAGEFF. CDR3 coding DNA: TGTGCCTGGATTCCTAGAGTCCCGGCTGGTGAGTTCTTC.